This TCR beta chain comes out of a study of control samples from healthy donors and cancer patients. The CDR3 runs to 16 residues. Sequencing used immunoSEQ multiplex PCR; TCRdb keeps in-frame clones, though not all of them. Here the sample spans roughly 49,000 clones, around nine tenths being singletons. This receptor was obtained from a man aged 30 to 45 with colorectal cancer. The chain is built from TRBV21-1 and TRBJ2-3; TRBD1 is the table's D call, not checked against the DNA. TRBV21-1 is shown as a pseudogene. Specimen: PBMCs. CDR3 nucleotides: TGTGCCAGCCCGATGGACAGGGGGCAGACAAAGGATACGCAGTATTTT. Translated: CASPMDRGQTKDTQYF.